This is a list of T cell receptor beta chains from one sample in a study of T-cell reconstitution after alpha-beta-depleted transplantation in children. In TCRdb, the PCR reads were re-called with MiXCR into one record per CDR3 protein. Among about 420,000 distinct CDR3 sequences listed, 15% to 20% were seen once. Specimen: PBMCs, mostly from graft donor cells, collected 360 days after TCRalphabeta/CD19-depleted stem cell transplant. The receptors were gathered from a boy in the first two years of life who had a stem cell transplant for Wiskott-Aldrich syndrome, so the T cells may come from the graft donor. Both conserved end residues are part of each CDR3. Fields, in order: V gene, clone size, D gene, J gene, CDR3 DNA, CDR3 protein. A D gene is named only where the DNA matches it firmly. The listing skips clone size in some rows; elsewhere it reads once, few, many or a size class.

TRBV19	few	-	TRBJ2-1	TGTGCCAGTACCCCTTTTTTAAAGGGTTACAATGAGCAGTTCTTC	CASTPFLKGYNEQFF
TRBV29-1	-	TRBD1	TRBJ2-1	TGCAGCGTTGCCTTCTCAGGGGGCAATGAGCAGTTCTTC	CSVAFSGGNEQFF
TRBV20-1	-	-	TRBJ2-7	TGCAGTGCTTTTCGACTAGTGGGCGAGCAGTACTTC	CSAFRLVGEQYF
TRBV29-1	few	TRBD2	TRBJ2-1	TGCAGCGGCCTGGGACTAGCGGGAGGCTTGTCCTACAATGAGCAGTTCTTC	CSGLGLAGGLSYNEQFF
TRBV6-1	-	-	TRBJ2-1	TGTGCCAGCAGCACCATGGGGGCAGGAGGGAATGAGCAGTTCTTC	CASSTMGAGGNEQFF
TRBV12-3/TRBV12-4	-	TRBD1	TRBJ1-2	TGTGCCAGCAGTCCCCGCACAGGGGGCGGAGGCTACACCTTC	CASSPRTGGGGYTF
TRBV5-1	few	TRBD1	TRBJ2-5	TGCGCCAGCAGCTCCTACAGGGGGGAGACCCAGTACTTC	CASSSYRGETQYF
TRBV24-1	few	TRBD1	TRBJ2-2	TGTGCCACCAGTTGGACAGGCTTGACCGGGGAGCTGTTTTTT	CATSWTGLTGELFF
TRBV20-1	few	TRBD2	TRBJ2-1	TGCAGTGCTAGAGGGACTAGCTATGAGCAGTTCTTC	CSARGTSYEQFF
TRBV20-1	few	TRBD1	TRBJ2-3	TGCAGTGCTAGAGACGACAGGGTAGGAGATACGCAGTATTTT	CSARDDRVGDTQYF
TRBV20-1	few	-	TRBJ1-2	TGCAGTGCTGAAGAATATTGGGGCTACACCTTC	CSAEEYWGYTF
TRBV7-2	-	TRBD2	TRBJ2-5	TGTGCCAGCAGCTCCGAGGGCGGGAGATGGGAGACCCAGTACTTC	CASSSEGGRWETQYF
TRBV29-1	few	-	TRBJ2-2	TGCAGCGTCCAGGTTCCCGGGGAGCTGTTTTTT	CSVQVPGELFF
TRBV20-1	few	-	TRBJ1-2	TGCAGTGCTACTTTCTGGCAGGGCCATGGCTACACCTTC	CSATFWQGHGYTF
TRBV10-3	-	-	TRBJ2-2	TGTGCCATCAGTTGGGACACCGGGGAGCTGTTTTTT	CAISWDTGELFF
TRBV25-1	few	TRBD1	TRBJ2-1	TGTGCCAGCAGTGGGCCCGGGACAGTGCGTTACAATGAGCAGTTCTTC	CASSGPGTVRYNEQFF
TRBV2	few	TRBD2	TRBJ2-1	TGTGCCAGCAGTGGGAGCGGGGGGATAATCAACAATGAGCAGTTCTTC	CASSGSGGIINNEQFF
TRBV5-1	-	-	TRBJ1-2	TGCGCCAGCAGCTTAGGGGAGGGCTATGGCTACACCTTC	CASSLGEGYGYTF
TRBV7-9	few	TRBD2	TRBJ2-5	TGTGCCAGCAGCGCTGGACTAGCGCTTCCAGAGACCCAGTACTTC	CASSAGLALPETQYF
TRBV15	few	-	TRBJ2-7	TGTGCCACCAGCAGTCTACTAGGCTACGAGCAGTACTTC	CATSSLLGYEQYF
TRBV7-2	-	-	TRBJ2-7	TGTGCCAGCAGCTTAAATTACTTGAACCTACGGGACGAGCAGTACTTC	CASSLNYLNLRDEQYF
TRBV9	-	-	TRBJ2-1	TGTGCCAGCAGCGTAAATCCTAATCCATACAATGAGCAGTTCTTC	CASSVNPNPYNEQFF
TRBV27	few	-	TRBJ2-7	TGTGCCAGCAGTTATGCGGGATCCTACGAGCAGTACTTC	CASSYAGSYEQYF
TRBV5-1	-	-	TRBJ2-5	TGCGCCAGCAGCTTGCTACAGGGAAACCAAGAGACCCAGTACTTC	CASSLLQGNQETQYF
TRBV27	many	TRBD2	TRBJ2-1	TGTGCCAGCAGTTTCCAATCGGCCCTTCTAGCGGGAGGGTACAATGAGCAGTTCTTC	CASSFQSALLAGGYNEQFF
TRBV29-1	few	TRBD1	TRBJ1-4	TGCAGCGTGGGCAGGGGGAACGAAAAACTGTTTTTT	CSVGRGNEKLFF
TRBV2	-	-	TRBJ2-4	TGTGCCAGCGGCGGCATAGCGAACATTCAGTACTTC	CASGGIANIQYF
TRBV12-3/TRBV12-4	-	TRBD2	TRBJ2-2	TGTGCCAGCGAAAGGCTAGCGGGGGTCAGCGGGGAGCTGTTTTTT	CASERLAGVSGELFF
TRBV4-3	-	-	TRBJ2-5	TGCGCCAGCAGCCAACACTTCATGGAAGAGACCCAGTACTTC	CASSQHFMEETQYF
TRBV7-8	few	TRBD1	TRBJ2-7	TGTGCCAGCAGCTTAGGGAAGACAGGGAAGCGGACCTACGAGCAGTACTTC	CASSLGKTGKRTYEQYF
TRBV19	few	-	TRBJ2-2	TGTGCCAGTACCAACCGCGGGGAGCTGTTTTTT	CASTNRGELFF
TRBV18	-	TRBD1	TRBJ2-7	TGTGCCAGCTCACCTTCCAGGGGGCGCAACTACTACGAGCAGTACTTC	CASSPSRGRNYYEQYF
TRBV5-5	few	TRBD1	TRBJ1-2	TGTGCCAGCAGCTTGGACAGGGGAGGATACGGTGGCTACACCTTC	CASSLDRGGYGGYTF
TRBV15	few	-	TRBJ2-5	TGTGCCACCAGCAGAGTAGGCCTGTACCAAGAGACCCAGTACTTC	CATSRVGLYQETQYF
TRBV12-3/TRBV12-4	-	TRBD2	TRBJ2-2	TGTGCCAGCAGCTTAGCGGGAGGGAAAAACGGGGAGCTGTTTTTT	CASSLAGGKNGELFF
TRBV6-5	-	-	TRBJ1-3	TGTGCCAGCAGTTACTCGGAAATCTCTGGAAACACCATATATTTT	CASSYSEISGNTIYF
TRBV2	few	TRBD1	TRBJ2-1	TGTGCCATCCGGACAGGGATCAATGAGCAGTTCTTC	CAIRTGINEQFF
TRBV12-3/TRBV12-4	few	-	TRBJ1-1	TGTGCCAGCAGCCACCTCTTCACTGAAGCTTTCTTT	CASSHLFTEAFF
TRBV5-1	few	TRBD1	TRBJ2-7	TGCGCCAGCAGCAACAGGGGGCCTGGCTCCTACGAGCAGTACTTC	CASSNRGPGSYEQYF
TRBV2	few	-	TRBJ2-1	TGTGCCAGCAGTGGACAACTAAGACCCTACAATGAGCAGTTCTTC	CASSGQLRPYNEQFF
TRBV25-1	-	-	TRBJ1-4	TGTGCCAGCAGTCCCCTAGAACCGGGTCTCACCCCGCGAAATGAAAAACTGTTTTTT	CASSPLEPGLTPRNEKLFF
TRBV12-3/TRBV12-4	few	-	TRBJ1-5	TGTGCCAGCAGCTCCAAACACGGGGTTCAGCCCCAGCATTTT	CASSSKHGVQPQHF
TRBV29-1	few	-	TRBJ2-1	TGCAGCGTTGCGGGGTACTCCTACAATGAGCAGTTCTTC	CSVAGYSYNEQFF
TRBV5-1	few	-	TRBJ2-3	TGCGCCAGCAGCTTGGGAGAGGACCTCACTGATACGCAGTATTTT	CASSLGEDLTDTQYF
TRBV20-1	few	TRBD2	TRBJ2-5	TGCAGTGCTAGAGATCGTGCGGGAGCAAGGGAGACCCAGTACTTC	CSARDRAGARETQYF
TRBV4-3	-	-	TRBJ1-6	TGCGCCAGCAGCCAAGGACACAAGTATAATTCACCCCTCCACTTT	CASSQGHKYNSPLHF
TRBV20-1	-	-	TRBJ2-3	TGCAGTGCTAGACTAGGAGGGGATACGCAGTATTTT	CSARLGGDTQYF
TRBV20-1	few	-	TRBJ2-1	TGCAGTGCGGTGCAAACGACTAGAAATGAGCAGTTCTTC	CSAVQTTRNEQFF